Listed here are 26 T cell receptor beta chains from one sample, sequenced in a study of blood T cell repertoires in COVID-19. Sequenced by immunoSEQ multiplex PCR; TCRdb stores in-frame clones only, minus some. The table includes 65,000 to 85,000 clones, approximately 90% detected once. Sequencing input: peripheral blood. All receptors come from a man aged 45-65 years with acute or convalescent COVID-19.

The rearrangement links TRBV5-1 to TRBJ2-3; a possible D gene is TRBD2 (5 bases). Trimming removed 0 bases from V and 10 bases from J, with 21 bases in between. This CDR3 is built from 16 residues. Germline V gives CDR1 SGHRS, CDR2 YFSETQ. Written as DNA, the CDR3 is TGCGCCAGCAGCTTGGAGTCTACATTGAGGGAGAATGCGCAGTATTTT. Translation gives CASSLESTLRENAQYF.

The rearrangement uses TRBV6-6 and TRBJ1-5; 8 nucleotides align to TRBD1. Germline V gives CDR1 MNHNY, CDR2 SVGAGI (reference sequence). The CDR3 is made up of 14 amino acids. V gave up 5 bases and J gave up 6 bases; unmatched junction bases: 6. CDR3 residues: CASSAGGAGQPQHF. In DNA, the CDR3 is TGTGCCAGCAGTGCAGGGGGCGCGGGTCAGCCCCAGCATTTT.

The chain couples TRBV14 to TRBJ1-1; D is perhaps TRBD1 (6 bases). Germline V gene lookup returns CDR1 SGHDN and CDR2 FVKESK. The CDR3 is 15 amino acids. V was pared by 4 bases and J by 4 bases, with 16 bases between. CDR3 residues: CASSLDRRGTTEAFF. The CDR3 DNA follows: TGTGCCAGCAGCCTTGACAGGAGAGGGACCACTGAAGCTTTCTTT.

V usage is TRBV5-1 and J usage is TRBJ1-1; weak D call: TRBD1 (6 bases). V lost 4 bases and J 1 base, leaving 14 bases between the germline ends. CDR3 length equals 15 residues. The germline gives CDR1 SGHRS, CDR2 YFSETQ. The CDR3 here is CASSPLGTTNTEAFF. The CDR3 DNA sequence: TGCGCCAGCAGCCCCCTAGGGACAACGAACACTGAAGCTTTCTTT.

The V and J genes are TRBV6-2 or TRBV6-3 and TRBJ1-2, with D tentatively TRBD1 (6 bases). This CDR3 region has 17 residues. The V gene lost 1 base and the J gene lost 2 bases, with 17 bases spanning the gap. Germline values: CDR1 MNHEY, CDR2 SVGEGT. CDR3 protein: CASSYLRQAPENYGYTF. The CDR3 DNA is TGTGCCAGCAGTTACTTACGACAGGCTCCAGAAAACTATGGCTACACCTTC.

V is TRBV28 and J is TRBJ1-2; 7 bases agree with TRBD1. The germline CDR1 and CDR2 sequences are MDHEN and SYDVKM. J lost 5 bases, V lost 6 bases, and 9 bases had no gene match. The length of the CDR3 is 14 residues. CDR3 residues: CASSSQTGFYGYTF. The CDR3 DNA sequence: TGTGCCAGCAGCTCCCAGACAGGGTTTTATGGCTACACCTTC.

J is TRBJ2-1 and V is TRBV18; TRBD2 matches 8 bases. From germline, CDR1 is KGHSH and CDR2 LQKENI. V lost 0 bases and J lost 4; bases outside the gene matches: 8. The CDR3 consists of 17 residues. CDR3 sequence reads: CASSPPVGAGEYNEQFF. Here the CDR3 DNA reads TGTGCCAGCTCACCACCGGTCGGAGCGGGAGAGTACAATGAGCAGTTCTTC.

V gene TRBV12-3 or TRBV12-4 combines with J gene TRBJ1-1; D not resolved. CDR3 size: 13 residues. Between the trimmed V and J ends, which lost 4 bases and 5 bases, there was a span of 11 bases. The CDR3 is CASSSVGETEAFF. Written as DNA, the CDR3 is TGTGCCAGCAGTTCGGTCGGGGAGACTGAAGCTTTCTTT.

This rearrangement joins TRBV6-5 to TRBJ1-1; the match to TRBD1 covers 8 bases. V trimming: 3 bases; J trimming: 6 bases; junction bases outside the gene matches: 12. This CDR3 is built from 16 residues. Germline V gene sequence: CDR1 MNHEY, CDR2 SVGAGI. Written as DNA, the CDR3 is TGTGCCAGCAGTTATTCCGGACAGGGCCCTGGGGCTGAAGCTTTCTTT. Protein: CASSYSGQGPGAEAFF.

This chain joins TRBV28 and TRBJ1-1; a weak D match, TRBD1 (6 bases). This CDR3 has 14 amino acids. Trimming removed 5 bases from V and 8 bases from J, with 18 bases in between. Germline-derived CDR1 and CDR2 are MDHEN and SYDVKM. The CDR3 reads CASSTGHQWGEAFF. The DNA for the CDR3 is TGTGCCAGCAGTACGGGACACCAGTGGGGCGAAGCTTTCTTT. The full variable domain, rest sourced from reference TRBV28 and TRBJ1-1, is DVKVTQSSRYLVKRTGEKVFLECVQDMDHENMFWYRQDPGLGLRLIYFSYDVKMKEKGDIPEGYSVSREKKERFSLILESASTNQTSMYLCASSTGHQWGEAFFGQGTRLTVV.

V is TRBV4-1 and J is TRBJ2-1; a possible D gene is TRBD2 (5 bases). Trimming pared 1 base from V and 6 bases from J, leaving 10 bases between. Per the germline V gene, CDR1 is MGHRA and CDR2 is YSYEKL. The CDR3 totals 14 residues. The DNA for the CDR3 is TGCGCCAGCAGCCAAGGTCCTAGCTCCAATGAGCAGTTCTTC. Its translation is CASSQGPSSNEQFF.

This clone occurred a few times. The rearrangement uses TRBV6-5 and TRBJ1-2; D remains ambiguous. CDR1 and CDR2 from the germline V gene are MNHEY and SVGAGI. Trimming removed 5 bases from V and 2 bases from J, with 6 bases in between. The CDR3 is 12 residues long. CDR3 DNA sequence: TGTGCCAGCAGTAAACAGAACTATGGCTACACCTTC. This sequence encodes CASSKQNYGYTF.

This clone turned up a few times. The rearrangement uses TRBV5-1 and TRBJ2-7; 12 positions match TRBD2. This CDR3 is built from 14 residues. V shed 4 bases, J shed 6 bases, and the junction held 5 bases outside the gene matches. Germline CDR1 reads SGHRS; CDR2 reads YFSETQ. CDR3 sequence (DNA): TGCGCCAGCAGCCCAGGACTAGCGGGACTCGAGCAGTACTTC. Protein product: CASSPGLAGLEQYF.

The J gene is TRBJ2-1, the V gene TRBV4-1; 11 bases align to TRBD1. Germline loops: CDR1 MGHRA, CDR2 YSYEKL. The CDR3 is 16 amino acids. Trimming removed 3 bases from V and 5 bases from J; junction bases left unmatched: 6. The CDR3: CASSHLPGQGDNEQFF. The CDR3 nucleotides read TGCGCCAGCAGCCACTTACCGGGACAGGGGGACAATGAGCAGTTCTTC.

The chain employs TRBV25-1 and TRBJ2-5; 10 bases match TRBD1. The CDR3 runs to 15 residues. Germline V gene data show CDR1 as MGHDK and CDR2 as SYGVNS. J was trimmed by 5 bases and V by 3 bases; bases with no gene match: 6. The CDR3 DNA reads as TGTGCCAGCAGTGACAGGGCGGGACAGGGGGAGACCCAGTACTTC. Its protein is CASSDRAGQGETQYF.

The chain couples TRBV19 to TRBJ1-2, with 8 bases matching TRBD1. The CDR3 extends over 14 amino acids. V lost 5 bases to trimming and J lost 4 bases; unmatched junction nucleotides: 6. Per the germline V gene, CDR1 is LNHDA and CDR2 is SQIVND (reference sequence). In DNA, the CDR3 is TGTGCCAGTAGTGCCGGGACAGGAACCTATGGCTACACCTTC. Its protein product is CASSAGTGTYGYTF. Full variable domain (remainder filled in from reference TRBV19 and TRBJ1-2): DGGITQSPKYLFRKEGQNVTLSCEQNLNHDAMYWYRQDPGQGLRLIYYSQIVNDFQKGDIAEGYSVSREKKESFPLTVTSAQKNPTAFYLCASSAGTGTYGYTFGSGTRLTVV.

V is TRBV2 and J is TRBJ2-3; possible D gene TRBD1, 6 bases. Germline V lookup: CDR1 SNHLY, CDR2 FYNNEI. There are 13 residues in the CDR3. Trimming cost V 8 bases and J 1 base, with 10 bases left between them. CDR3 sequence: CASGGTGTDTQYF. For the CDR3, the DNA is TGTGCCAGCGGGGGCACTGGCACAGATACGCAGTATTTT. Complete variable domain (other parts from reference TRBV2 and TRBJ2-3): EPEVTQTPSHQVTQMGQEVILRCVPISNHLYFYWYRQILGQKVEFLVSFYNNEISEKSEIFDDQFSVERPDGSNFTLKIRSTKLEDSAMYFCASGGTGTDTQYFGPGTRLTVL.

The V gene is TRBV5-1, the J gene TRBJ2-6, with 7 bases aligning to TRBD1. Germline CDR1 reads SGHRS; CDR2 reads YFSETQ. The junction had 5 bases not matched to a gene; V was cut back by 4 bases and J by 4 bases. This CDR3 contains 15 residues. This CDR3 reads CASSLRGSGANVLTF. The CDR3 DNA follows: TGCGCCAGCAGCCTCAGGGGGTCAGGGGCCAACGTCCTGACTTTC. The full variable domain, rest sourced from reference TRBV5-1 and TRBJ2-6, is KAGVTQTPRYLIKTRGQQVTLSCSPISGHRSVSWYQQTPGQGLQFLFEYFSETQRNKGNFPGRFSGRQFSNSRSEMNVSTLELGDSALYLCASSLRGSGANVLTFGAGSRLTVL.

The CDR3 region has the DNA TGTGCCAGCAGCACTGGACAGGGACAGACCCAGTACTTC. It codes for CASSTGQGQTQYF. The V and J genes are TRBV7-2 and TRBJ2-5, with 8 bases matching TRBD1. The length of the CDR3 is 13 residues. Germline V CDR1 and CDR2: SGHTA, FQGNSA. Trimming took 5 bases from V and 6 from J; bases not matched to a gene: 5.

The chain employs TRBV27 and TRBJ2-1; D might be TRBD2 (5 bases). V was cut by 3 bases and J by 2 bases, with 11 bases left in between. Germline CDR1 MNHEY, CDR2 SMNVEV (reference sequence). This CDR3 region has 15 residues. The CDR3 loop reads CASSFVAGPYNEQFF. The CDR3 coding sequence is TGTGCCAGCAGTTTCGTGGCGGGCCCCTACAATGAGCAGTTCTTC.

This clone was seen only a few times. The chain uses TRBV10-1 and TRBJ2-7; D call uncertain. Per germline, CDR1 WNHNN and CDR2 SYGVQD (reference sequence). The germline V and J ends were trimmed by 6 bases and 12 bases, with 15 bases remaining between them. The CDR3 covers 11 residues. This CDR3 reads CASRIPASLYV. CDR3 sequence (DNA): TGCGCCAGCAGGATCCCCGCGTCGCTGTACGTC.

On this clone: The sample contains more than one DNA sequence encoding this CDR3. The genes are TRBV9 and TRBJ2-5; D is uncertain. V was trimmed by 0 bases and J by 4 bases, leaving 7 bases between them. This CDR3 region has 13 residues. The germline V gene has CDR1 SGDLS and CDR2 YYNGEE. This CDR3 reads CASSVAGGETQYF. Here the CDR3 DNA reads TGTGCCAGCAGCGTAGCGGGTGGAGAGACCCAGTACTTC.

This sequence joins TRBV2 and TRBJ1-5; no reliable D call. CDR1 and CDR2 from the germline V gene are SNHLY and FYNNEI. The CDR3 sequence is 16 residues long. V lost 4 bases and J 0 bases, leaving 13 bases between the germline ends. CDR3 sequence: CASSANSQYSNQPQHF. The DNA for the CDR3 is TGTGCCAGCAGTGCCAACAGCCAATATAGCAATCAGCCCCAGCATTTT.

The chain recombines TRBV27 with TRBJ2-3, with TRBD1 matching 10 bases. CDR1 is MNHEY and CDR2 is SMNVEV in the germline V gene (reference sequence). There are 15 residues in the CDR3. The trim removed 6 bases at V and 2 bases at J, leaving 5 bases unmatched. This CDR3 is CASSPTGGFTDTQYF. CDR3 bases: TGTGCCAGCAGCCCGACAGGGGGCTTCACAGATACGCAGTATTTT.

The chain joins TRBV6-5 to TRBJ1-6, with D unclear. The germline V gene encodes CDR1 MNHEY and CDR2 SVGAGI. This CDR3 is built from 13 residues. Between the trimmed V and J ends, which lost 8 bases and 8 bases, there was a span of 13 bases. The DNA of the CDR3 is TGTGCCAGCCGCCGCGAGTTGGATTCACCCCTCCACTTT. Translated, it gives CASRRELDSPLHF.

The V and J genes are TRBV6-5 and TRBJ1-1, with D possibly matching TRBD1 (5 bases). This CDR3 has 13 amino acids. Germline V CDR1 and CDR2: MNHEY, SVGAGI. Deletions cut 8 bases from V and 0 bases from J, with 10 bases between. CDR3 bases: TGTGCCAGCCCGCAGGGCATGAACACTGAAGCTTTCTTT. Amino acid sequence: CASPQGMNTEAFF.